These 5 T cell receptor beta chains share one sample of origin, sequenced in a study of blood T cell repertoires in COVID-19. Assay: immunoSEQ multiplex PCR; the TCRdb copy retains only in-frame clones and omits some. Of roughly 290,000 clones listed, 75% to 95% are singletons. The sample comprised peripheral blood. These receptors were taken from a woman under 40 with COVID-19, enrolled during active disease.

This chain connects TRBV4-1 to TRBJ2-5, with TRBD1 identical over 9 bases. V lost 0 bases and J lost 5; bases outside the gene matches: 7. Germline V gives CDR1 MGHRA, CDR2 YSYEKL. The CDR3 has 16 amino acids. The chain's CDR3 is CASSQDRTGGMETQYF. The CDR3 bases are TGCGCCAGCAGCCAAGATCGAACAGGGGGCATGGAGACCCAGTACTTC.

This chain joins TRBV9 and TRBJ2-5, with 8 bases matching TRBD1. Trimming removed 3 bases from V and 0 bases from J; junction bases left unmatched: 7. Germline V gene data show CDR1 as SGDLS and CDR2 as YYNGEE. The CDR3 contains 16 residues. The CDR3 here is CASSAPTGANQETQYF. The DNA for the CDR3 is TGTGCCAGCAGCGCACCGACAGGGGCCAACCAAGAGACCCAGTACTTC.

The chain employs TRBV27 and TRBJ1-5; no clear D. The CDR3 spans 13 residues. Trimming stripped 4 bases from V and 7 bases from J, with 11 bases between. Germline V lookup: CDR1 MNHEY, CDR2 SMNVEV (reference sequence). The CDR3 DNA reads as TGTGCCAGCAGTTACCGGGGTACCCAGCCCCAGCATTTT. As protein: CASSYRGTQPQHF.

A single count supports this clone. This chain links TRBV6-5 with TRBJ2-3, with TRBD2 identical over 9 bases. V shed 7 bases, J shed 2 bases, and the junction held 7 bases outside the gene matches. The length of the CDR3 is 15 residues. CDR1 and CDR2 from the germline V gene are MNHEY and SVGAGI. The CDR3 spells CASTALAGYTDTQYF. For the CDR3, the DNA is TGTGCCAGCACCGCCCTAGCGGGGTACACAGATACGCAGTATTTT.

The J gene is TRBJ1-4, the V gene TRBV7-9; D is possibly TRBD1 (6 bases). CDR1 and CDR2 (germline): SEHNR, FQNEAQ (reference sequence). CDR3 size: 14 residues. With 2 bases removed from V and 8 bases from J, the gap between germline ends came to 12 bases. CDR3 sequence (DNA): TGTGCCAGCAGCTTAAGCAGGGGTGGGGAAAAACTGTTTTTT. Translated, it gives CASSLSRGGEKLFF.